These 5 T cell receptor beta chains originate from one sample sequenced in a study of T-cell reconstitution after alpha-beta-depleted transplantation in children. This sample's TCRbeta library carried unique molecular identifier barcodes. A single record per CDR3 protein comes from TCRdb applying MiXCR to the PCR reads. The sample shows about 610,000 distinct CDR3 sequences, approximately 30% of them seen only once. The input for sequencing was PBMCs, taken before TCRalphabeta/CD19-depleted stem cell transplant. The source is a boy younger than two with Wiskott-Aldrich syndrome, due to receive a stem cell transplant.

The V and J genes are TRBV7-3 and TRBJ2-1; tentatively, D is TRBD2 (5 bases). V shed 0 bases and J shed 2 bases, with 8 bases lying between them. In germline, CDR1 is SGHTA, CDR2 FQGTGA. CDR3 size: 15 residues. As DNA, the CDR3 is TGTGCCAGCAGCTTAACTAGCGACACCTACAATGAGCAGTTCTTC. Its protein is CASSLTSDTYNEQFF. Full variable domain (outside the CDR3, taken from reference TRBV7-3 and TRBJ2-1): GAGVSQTPSNKVTEKGKYVELRCDPISGHTALYWYRQSLGQGPEFLIYFQGTGAADDSGLPNDRFFAVRPEGSVSTLKIQRTERGDSAVYLCASSLTSDTYNEQFFGPGTRLTVL.

The chain recombines TRBV7-2 with TRBJ1-2; D gene unclear. Between the trimmed V and J ends, which lost 5 bases and 3 bases, there was a span of 10 bases. The CDR3 is 13 residues long. Germline V gives CDR1 SGHTA, CDR2 FQGNSA. The chain's CDR3 is CASSRSDHYGYTF. Here the CDR3 DNA reads TGTGCCAGCAGCCGGAGCGACCACTATGGCTACACCTTC.

This chain uses TRBV5-1 with TRBJ1-1; 8 bases agree with TRBD1. V lost 0 bases to trimming and J lost 4 bases; unmatched junction nucleotides: 2. CDR1 and CDR2 from the germline V gene are SGHRS and YFSETQ. The length of the CDR3 is 14 residues. CDR3 sequence reads: CASSLGQGTTEAFF. CDR3 nucleotide sequence: TGCGCCAGCAGCTTGGGACAGGGGACCACTGAAGCTTTCTTT.

This clonotype turned up a few times. The chain has TRBV5-1 and TRBJ1-2, with a tentative D call TRBD1 (6 bases). V gave up 4 bases and J gave up 5 bases, with 12 bases separating them. The CDR3 has 13 residues. Germline values: CDR1 SGHRS, CDR2 YFSETQ. As DNA, the CDR3 is TGCGCCAGCAGCACACAGACAGGATATGGCTACACCTTC. Protein sequence: CASSTQTGYGYTF.

This clonotype has a handful of counts. V gene TRBV6-5 combines with J gene TRBJ2-7, with no clear D. The CDR3 is made up of 13 amino acids. Deletions cut 0 bases from V and 4 bases from J, with 7 bases between. The germline gives CDR1 MNHEY, CDR2 SVGAGI. This CDR3 reads CASSYSFFYEQYF. CDR3 in DNA: TGTGCCAGCAGTTACTCGTTTTTTTACGAGCAGTACTTC.